Ten or more counts support the clone carrying this T cell receptor (beta chain). Antigen unknown. Amplification of TCR beta CDR3 regions used RNA as the template. A first-round RT-PCR of the TCR CDR3 used the HTBI primer set. A single record per CDR3 protein comes from TCRdb applying MiXCR to the multiplex PCR reads. The sample holds 550,000 to 650,000 distinct CDR3 sequences, 11% to 15% seen once. Germline assignment: CDR1 SEHNR and CDR2 FQNEAQ (reference sequence). This CDR3 contains 14 residues. V was pared by 1 base and J by 1 base, with 7 bases between. The sample originates from a study of T cells in Graves' hyperthyroidism and ophthalmopathy. Whole-study findings and limits: Ophthalmopathy was told apart from stable hyperthyroidism by a 13 V-J model.

The hyperthyroidism was newly diagnosed and had lasted under 2 months; the patients were aged 18 to 65. The sequence was collected from a middle-aged woman with Graves' hyperthyroidism. V is TRBV7-9 and J is TRBJ1-1; D is unresolved. The sequenced material came from blood. This CDR3 reads CASSLVRQNTEAFF. As DNA, the CDR3 is TGTGCCAGCAGCTTAGTGAGACAGAACACTGAAGCTTTCTTT.